This T cell receptor beta chain is drawn from a study of Ad26.COV2.S vaccination and SARS-CoV-2 variants. The sample's treatment: 19 received Ad26.COV2.S at low or high dose, single or two shots; about 5 received placebo; per-sample allocation not given. The investigators took samples on day 63 after the first vaccine or placebo injection. An Ad26 vector was used to express Wuhan-strain SARS-CoV-2 spike as the vaccine. The table came from immunoSEQ multiplex PCR; TCRdb's copy has only in-frame clones and leaves some out. The sample includes over 400,000 clones, 80% to 95% seen only once; the top ten take more than 1.5%. The sequencing here drew on peripheral blood, taken in a trial of Ad26.COV2.S vaccine versus placebo. The sequence was obtained from a person between 18 and 60 years old who received the Ad26.COV2.S COVID-19 vaccine or a placebo.

The CDR3 loop reads CASSPISGGLYGYTF. CDR3 bases: TGTGCCAGCAGTCCCATATCCGGGGGACTTTATGGCTACACCTTC. The chain couples TRBV27 to TRBJ1-2; D is perhaps TRBD1 (5 bases). Trimming stripped 5 bases from V and 5 bases from J, with 18 bases between. The CDR3 is 15 amino acids. CDR1 and CDR2 from the germline V gene are MNHEY and SMNVEV (reference sequence).